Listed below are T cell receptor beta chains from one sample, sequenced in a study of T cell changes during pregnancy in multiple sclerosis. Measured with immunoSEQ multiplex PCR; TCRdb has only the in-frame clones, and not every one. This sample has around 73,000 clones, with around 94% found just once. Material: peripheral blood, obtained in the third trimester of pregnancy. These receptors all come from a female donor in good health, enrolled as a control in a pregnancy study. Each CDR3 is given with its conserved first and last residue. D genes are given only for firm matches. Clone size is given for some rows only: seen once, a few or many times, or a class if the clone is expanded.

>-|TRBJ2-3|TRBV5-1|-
CASSLSTGGDTQYF
TGCGCCAGCAGCTTGTCGACAGGTGGAGATACGCAGTATTTT
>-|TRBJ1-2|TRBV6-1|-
CASSERDRGYGYTF
TGTGCCAGCAGTGAGAGGGATAGAGGGTATGGCTACACCTTC
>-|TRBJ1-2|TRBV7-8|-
CASSLTQKRGYTF
TGTGCCAGCAGCTTAACTCAAAAGAGGGGCTACACCTTC
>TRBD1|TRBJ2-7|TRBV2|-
CASRNGTAPREQYF
TGTGCCAGCAGAAACGGGACAGCTCCGCGGGAGCAGTACTTC
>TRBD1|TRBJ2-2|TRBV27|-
CASSFRGRELFF
TGTGCCAGCAGTTTCAGGGGGCGCGAGCTGTTTTTT
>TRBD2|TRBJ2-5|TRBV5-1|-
CASSLRLAGETQYF
TGCGCCAGCAGCTTGAGACTAGCGGGAGAGACCCAGTACTTC
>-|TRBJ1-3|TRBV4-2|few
CASSQERANTIYF
TGTGCCAGCAGCCAAGAAAGAGCAAACACCATATATTTT
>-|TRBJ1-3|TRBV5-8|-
CASSLWGVGNTIYF
TGTGCCAGCAGCTTGTGGGGAGTTGGAAACACCATATATTTT
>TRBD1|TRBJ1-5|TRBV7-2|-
CASSPGTGVDQPQHF
TGTGCCAGCAGCCCAGGGACAGGGGTGGATCAGCCCCAGCATTTT
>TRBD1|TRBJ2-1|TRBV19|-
CASSLQPTGGFGNEQFF
TGTGCCAGTAGTCTCCAACCGACAGGGGGCTTCGGCAATGAGCAGTTCTTC
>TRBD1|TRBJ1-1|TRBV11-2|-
CASSLGTGYTEAFF
TGTGCCAGCAGCTTAGGGACAGGGTACACTGAAGCTTTCTTT
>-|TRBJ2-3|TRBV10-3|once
CAISDHSVSDTQYF
TGTGCCATCAGCGACCATAGCGTATCAGATACGCAGTATTTT
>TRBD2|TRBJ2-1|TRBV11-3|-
CASSFAGLAHNEQFF
TGTGCCAGCAGCTTTGCTGGACTAGCTCACAATGAGCAGTTCTTC
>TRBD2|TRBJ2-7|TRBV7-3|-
CASRVQAGGEQYF
TGTGCCAGCAGGGTACAAGCGGGAGGCGAGCAGTACTTC
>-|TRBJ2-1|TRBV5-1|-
CASSFKEEGNEQFF
TGCGCCAGCAGCTTCAAGGAGGAGGGAAATGAGCAGTTCTTC
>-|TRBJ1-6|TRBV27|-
CASSRQSSYNSPLHF
TGTGCCAGCAGTCGACAGAGCTCCTATAATTCACCCCTCCACTTT
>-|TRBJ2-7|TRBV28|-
CASRSRGGRYEQYF
TGTGCCAGCAGATCCCGAGGGGGAAGGTACGAGCAGTACTTC
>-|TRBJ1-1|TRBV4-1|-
CASSPQGGNTEAFF
TGCGCCAGCAGCCCTCAGGGAGGGAACACTGAAGCTTTCTTT
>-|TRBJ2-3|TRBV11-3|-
CASSSLDGGRTDTQYF
TGTGCCAGCAGCTCCCTAGACGGGGGGCGAACAGATACGCAGTATTTT
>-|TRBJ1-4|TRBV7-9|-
CASSLRGEEKLFF
TGTGCCAGCAGCTTACGTGGGGAGGAAAAACTGTTTTTT
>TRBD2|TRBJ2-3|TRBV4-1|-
CASSRLEAGDTDTQYF
TGCGCCAGCAGCCGCCTTGAGGCGGGAGACACAGATACGCAGTATTTT
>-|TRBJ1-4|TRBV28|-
CASSFLAGKSNEKLFF
TGTGCCAGCAGTTTCCTGGCAGGGAAAAGCAATGAAAAACTGTTTTTT
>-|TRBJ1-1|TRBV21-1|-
CASRGTLNTEAFF
TGTGCCAGCAGAGGGACATTGAACACTGAAGCTTTCTTT
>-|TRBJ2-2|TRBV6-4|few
CASSANQGYTGELFF
TGTGCCAGCAGTGCGAACCAGGGATACACCGGGGAGCTGTTTTTT
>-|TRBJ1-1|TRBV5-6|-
CASSSPYRASNTEAFF
TGTGCCAGCAGCTCCCCTTACAGGGCCTCGAACACTGAAGCTTTCTTT
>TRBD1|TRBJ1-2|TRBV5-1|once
CASSTGDGPINYGYTF
TGCGCCAGCAGCACAGGGGACGGACCCATTAACTATGGCTACACCTTC
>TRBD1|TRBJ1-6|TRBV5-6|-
CASSKRTGFGDSPLHF
TGTGCCAGCAGCAAACGGACAGGGTTCGGGGATTCACCCCTCCACTTT
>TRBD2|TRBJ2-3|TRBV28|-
CASRAGLADAGDTQYF
TGTGCCAGCAGAGCGGGACTAGCAGACGCCGGAGATACGCAGTATTTT
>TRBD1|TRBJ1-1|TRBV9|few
CASSVDYLDRGSTEAFF
TGTGCCAGCAGCGTCGATTACCTAGACAGGGGGAGCACTGAAGCTTTCTTT
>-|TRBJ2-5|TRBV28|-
CASSSQGRYSETQYF
TGTGCCAGCAGTAGCCAAGGGAGGTATTCAGAGACCCAGTACTTC
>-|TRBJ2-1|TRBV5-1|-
CASSLRGHQPNEQFF
TGCGCCAGCAGCTTGCGAGGGCACCAACCTAATGAGCAGTTCTTC
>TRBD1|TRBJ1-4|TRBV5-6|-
CASSRGGLEKLFF
TGTGCCAGCAGCCGAGGGGGCTTGGAGAAACTGTTTTTT
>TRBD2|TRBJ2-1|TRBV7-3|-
CASSLAGTSGGNEQFF
TGTGCCAGCAGCTTAGCCGGGACTAGCGGGGGTAATGAGCAGTTCTTC
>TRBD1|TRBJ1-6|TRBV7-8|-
CASTSLTGAYNSPLHF
TGTGCCAGCACCTCACTGACAGGGGCCTATAATTCACCCCTCCACTTT
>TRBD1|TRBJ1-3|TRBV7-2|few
CASSPGTGGGNTIYF
TGTGCCAGCAGCCCAGGGACAGGGGGAGGAAACACCATATATTTT
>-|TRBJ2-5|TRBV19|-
CASSRDKEETQYF
TGTGCCAGTAGTAGGGACAAAGAAGAGACCCAGTACTTC
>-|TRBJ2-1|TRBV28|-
CASSAPGGPPYNNEQFF
TGTGCCAGCAGTGCCCCAGGAGGCCCCCCTTACAACAATGAGCAGTTCTTC
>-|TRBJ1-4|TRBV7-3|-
CASSLSHNEKLFF
TGTGCCAGCAGCTTATCACATAATGAAAAACTGTTTTTT
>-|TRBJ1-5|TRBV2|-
CASSDYGEGQPQHF
TGTGCCAGCAGTGATTATGGTGAGGGTCAGCCCCAGCATTTT
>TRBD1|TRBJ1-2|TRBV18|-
CASSPDRGYGYTF
TGTGCCAGCTCACCAGACAGGGGGTATGGCTACACCTTC
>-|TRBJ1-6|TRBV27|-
CASSLGGAGSPLHF
TGTGCCAGCAGTTTAGGGGGGGCTGGGTCACCCCTCCACTTT
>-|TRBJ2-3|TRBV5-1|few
CASSPQGTDTQYF
TGCGCCAGCAGCCCTCAGGGTACAGATACGCAGTATTTT
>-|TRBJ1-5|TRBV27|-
CASSFQNQPQHF
TGTGCCAGCAGTTTTCAAAATCAGCCCCAGCATTTT
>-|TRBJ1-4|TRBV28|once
CASSFTPPTASTNEKLFF
TGTGCCAGCAGTTTTACCCCTCCGACAGCCTCAACTAATGAAAAACTGTTTTTT
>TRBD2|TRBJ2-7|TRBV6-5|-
CASSYGVLAGASEQYF
TGTGCCAGCAGTTACGGGGTGCTAGCGGGAGCCTCCGAGCAGTACTTC
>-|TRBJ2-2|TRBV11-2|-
CASSLDRGGELFF
TGTGCCAGCAGCTTAGATCGGGGCGGGGAGCTGTTTTTT
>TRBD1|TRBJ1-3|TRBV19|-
CASSALTGNGNTIYF
TGTGCCAGTAGTGCCCTGACAGGGAACGGAAACACCATATATTTT
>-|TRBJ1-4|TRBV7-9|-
CASSRSGGSNEKLFF
TGTGCCAGCAGCCGTTCTGGGGGCTCTAATGAAAAACTGTTTTTT
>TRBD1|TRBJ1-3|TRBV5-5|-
CASSRDRGGSGNTIYF
TGTGCCAGCAGTCGGGACAGGGGGGGTTCTGGAAACACCATATATTTT
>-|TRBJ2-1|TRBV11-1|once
CASSTRRRGGGRGYNEQFF
TGTGCCAGCAGCACCCGCCGAAGGGGGGGCGGGAGAGGATACAATGAGCAGTTCTTC
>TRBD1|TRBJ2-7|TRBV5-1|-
CASSWTGDSYEQYF
TGCGCCAGCAGCTGGACAGGAGACTCCTACGAGCAGTACTTC
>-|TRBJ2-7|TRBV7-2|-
CASSPRWLNSYEQYF
TGTGCCAGCAGCCCCAGGTGGCTCAACAGCTACGAGCAGTACTTC
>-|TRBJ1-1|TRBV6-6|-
CASRAGNTEAFF
TGTGCCAGCAGGGCAGGGAACACTGAAGCTTTCTTT
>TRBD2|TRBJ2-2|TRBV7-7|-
CASSFDREGTGELFF
TGTGCTAGCAGCTTCGATCGGGAGGGGACCGGGGAGCTGTTTTTT
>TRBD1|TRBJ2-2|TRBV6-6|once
CASSKGGVGTGELFF
TGTGCCAGCAGCAAAGGGGGCGTTGGGACCGGGGAGCTGTTTTTT
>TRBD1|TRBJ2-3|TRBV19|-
CASSDRADTQYF
TGTGCCAGTAGCGACAGGGCTGATACGCAGTATTTT
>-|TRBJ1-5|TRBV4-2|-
CASSQERERQPQHF
TGTGCCAGCAGCCAAGAGAGGGAGCGTCAGCCCCAGCATTTT